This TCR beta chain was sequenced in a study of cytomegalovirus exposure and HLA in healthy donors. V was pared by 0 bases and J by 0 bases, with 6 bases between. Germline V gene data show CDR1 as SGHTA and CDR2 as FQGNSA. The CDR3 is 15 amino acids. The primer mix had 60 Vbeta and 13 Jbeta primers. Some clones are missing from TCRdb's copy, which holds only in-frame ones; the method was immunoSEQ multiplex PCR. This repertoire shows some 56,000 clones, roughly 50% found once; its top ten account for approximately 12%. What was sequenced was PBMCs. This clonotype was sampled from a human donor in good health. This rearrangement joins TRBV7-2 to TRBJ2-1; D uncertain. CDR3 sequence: CASSLAENSYNEQFF. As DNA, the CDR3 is TGTGCCAGCAGCTTAGCGGAGAACTCCTACAATGAGCAGTTCTTC.